These 12 T cell receptor beta chains came from one sample sequenced in a study of blood T cell repertoires in COVID-19. Measured with immunoSEQ multiplex PCR; TCRdb has only the in-frame clones, and not every one. The sample consists of just under 150,000 clones, approximately 89% of them appearing once. The source material was peripheral blood. These receptors were taken from a human donor in a cohort sampled during active COVID-19.

This clone was seen once. This chain links TRBV6-1 with TRBJ2-5; D uncertain. V shed 2 bases and J shed 2 bases, with 6 bases lying between them. Germline V gene data show CDR1 as MNHNS and CDR2 as SASEGT. CDR3 length: 13 residues. The CDR3 loop reads CASSETEQETQYF. In DNA form, the CDR3 reads TGTGCCAGCAGTGAAACGGAGCAAGAGACCCAGTACTTC.

V is TRBV7-2 and J is TRBJ2-1, with 10 bases identical to TRBD2. The CDR3 runs 16 residues. V shed 5 bases, J shed 7 bases, and the junction held 11 bases outside the gene matches. CDR1 is SGHTA and CDR2 is FQGNSA in the germline V gene. This CDR3 reads CASSPDGLAEENEQFF. The CDR3 DNA reads as TGTGCCAGCAGCCCAGATGGACTAGCGGAAGAAAATGAGCAGTTCTTC.

The chain uses TRBV4-2 and TRBJ2-5, with D perhaps TRBD2 (6 bases). The CDR3 is made up of 17 amino acids. Germline V gene lookup returns CDR1 LGHNA and CDR2 YNFKEQ. The ends were cut back, 1 base at V and 0 bases at J, with 15 bases in the middle. CDR3 DNA sequence: TGTGCCAGCAGCCAAGGGTCGTCTAGCGACGACCAAGAGACCCAGTACTTC. It specifies CASSQGSSSDDQETQYF.

This clone was detected only once. The chain is built from TRBV10-1 and TRBJ2-2; D is unclear. From germline, CDR1 is WNHNN and CDR2 SYGVQD (reference sequence). This CDR3 has 12 amino acids. V was clipped by 6 bases and J by 8 bases, with 10 bases between them. The CDR3 nucleotides are TGCGCCAGCAGCCTTGAGGTGGGGGAGCTGTTTTTT. It specifies CASSLEVGELFF.

This sequence joins TRBV5-1 and TRBJ2-7; perhaps TRBD1 as D (6 bases). The ends were cut back, 1 base at V and 8 bases at J, with 13 bases in the middle. The CDR3 consists of 13 residues. Germline assignment: CDR1 SGHRS and CDR2 YFSETQ. This chain's CDR3 is CASSLQAGEQQYF. CDR3 in DNA: TGCGCCAGCAGCTTGCAGGCAGGGGAACAGCAGTACTTC.

The chain combines TRBV2 with TRBJ2-6, with 9 bases lining up with TRBD1. The CDR3 extends over 17 amino acids. Per germline, CDR1 SNHLY and CDR2 FYNNEI. The V gene end was trimmed by 6 bases and the J gene end by 2 bases; junction bases not matched to a gene: 8. CDR3 sequence (DNA): TGTGCCAGCAGACCGGGACAGGGAAACCCTGGGGCCAACGTCCTGACTTTC. Its translation: CASRPGQGNPGANVLTF.

The chain combines TRBV9 with TRBJ2-2, with TRBD1 as a possible D gene (5 bases). V was trimmed by 1 base and J by 5 bases, leaving 12 bases between them. The CDR3 covers 15 residues. The germline gives CDR1 SGDLS, CDR2 YYNGEE. CDR3 nucleotide sequence: TGTGCCAGCAGCGTACGTATGGGGCTTACCGGGGAGCTGTTTTTT. Translating gives CASSVRMGLTGELFF.

The rearrangement uses TRBV29-1 and TRBJ1-3; D is unclear. Per the germline V gene, CDR1 is SQVTM and CDR2 is ANQGSEA. Deletions cut 4 bases from V and 0 bases from J, with 4 bases between. The length of the CDR3 is 12 residues. CDR3 nucleotides: TGCAGCGTTGTCAGCTCTGGAAACACCATATATTTT. Translating it yields CSVVSSGNTIYF.

The chain recombines TRBV5-6 with TRBJ2-7, with 8 bases identical to TRBD1. There are 16 residues in the CDR3. Germline V gene lookup returns CDR1 SGHDT and CDR2 YYEEEE. V was pared by 1 base and J by 0 bases, with 6 bases of the junction left unmatched. In DNA form, the CDR3 reads TGTGCCAGCAGCTTGTTCGGGACAGGAGACTCCTACGAGCAGTACTTC. Translating it yields CASSLFGTGDSYEQYF.

The V call is TRBV30, the J call TRBJ1-2, with 7 bases fitting TRBD1. Germline CDR1 is GTSNPN and CDR2 is SVGIG (reference sequence). V gave up 0 bases and J gave up 2 bases; unmatched junction bases: 9. CDR3 length equals 16 residues. The CDR3 is CAWSVGAPGGNYGYTF. In DNA, the CDR3 is TGTGCCTGGAGTGTAGGGGCTCCAGGGGGAAACTATGGCTACACCTTC.

V usage is TRBV7-9 and J usage is TRBJ2-1, with D maybe TRBD1 (6 bases). Germline V gives CDR1 SEHNR, CDR2 FQNEAQ (reference sequence). Trimming removed 3 bases from V and 10 bases from J, with 10 bases in between. The length of the CDR3 is 12 residues. CDR3 residues: CASSFHRDEQFF. Written as DNA, the CDR3 is TGTGCCAGCAGCTTTCACAGGGACGAGCAGTTCTTC.

This clone was seen only once. The genes are TRBV29-1 and TRBJ1-5; D possibly corresponds to TRBD1 (5 bases). Germline-derived CDR1 and CDR2 are SQVTM and ANQGSEA. The CDR3 runs to 13 residues. The ends were cut back, 7 bases at V and 3 bases at J, with 13 bases in the middle. Here the CDR3 reads CSAAEGLNQPQHF. The DNA for the CDR3 is TGCAGCGCCGCGGAGGGGCTCAATCAGCCCCAGCATTTT.